Listed here are 19 T cell receptor beta chains from one sample, sequenced in a study of tissue T cells after allogeneic stem cell transplantation. Time point described: mouse harvest day 7 after allogeneic transplant. Tail vein injection delivered 10^7 T-cell-depleted bone marrow cells and 10^6 splenic CD5+ T cells. Clones were sequenced by immunoSEQ multiplex PCR, and TCRdb holds only the in-frame ones, with some missing. Among over 5,000 clones listed, 45% to 55% were seen once. Source material: gut tissue. The receptors originated from a female BALB/c mouse given C57BL/6 T cells with graft-versus-host disease after an allogeneic hematopoietic cell transplant.

Concerning this clone: Here the gene names and germline are mouse. The sequence runs out 1 residue before the end of the CDR3; the remainder is reconstructed from the germline J gene. The chain is built from TRBV3 and TRBJ2-7, with TRBD2 identical over 9 bases. Germline lookup yields CDR1 SNHLY and CDR2 FYNGKV (reference sequence). There are 13 residues in the CDR3. The V segment lost 6 bases and the J segment 3 bases; nucleotides outside the gene matches: 3. CDR3 bases read: TGTGCCAGCAGGGGCTGGGGGGGCTATGAACAGTAC. It yields the protein CASRGWGGYEQY. The whole CDR3 sequence is CASRGWGGYEQYF.

On this clone: Germline and genes here are mouse. The read stops 1 residue short of the end of the CDR3; the missing end is completed from the germline J gene. V is TRBV12-2 and J is TRBJ2-4; 7 bases map to TRBD2. Germline values: CDR1 SGHLS, CDR2 HYDKME. There are 14 residues in the CDR3. J gave up 4 bases and V 0 bases, and 3 bases lay outside the gene matches. The part of the CDR3 DNA that was read is TGTGCCAGCTCTCTCTGGGGGGAGGAAAACACCTTGTAC. It encodes CASSLWGEENTLY. The full CDR3 sequence reads CASSLWGEENTLYF.

This clone is categorized as medium-sized. Mouse gene names apply. CDR3 DNA (partial): TGTGCCAGCAGACTCAGGGGCCTTTCCAACGAAAGATTATTT. The encoded protein is CASRLRGLSNERLF. The whole CDR3 protein is CASRLRGLSNERLFF. The rearrangement links TRBV26 to TRBJ1-4, with a tentative D call TRBD1 (6 bases). The observed sequence ends 1 residue before the CDR3 terminus, with the missing tail filled in from the germline J gene. The V end was cut by 6 bases, the J end by 0 bases, with 11 bases between. The germline CDR1 and CDR2 sequences are KGHPV and FQNQEV (reference sequence). There are 15 residues in the CDR3.

Regarding this clone: These gene names are mouse names. The DNA read from the CDR3 is TGTGCCAGCAGCTTTGACAGGGATTCGCCCCTCTAC. This translates into CASSFDRDSPLY. The entire CDR3 is CASSFDRDSPLYF. This rearrangement joins TRBV3 to TRBJ1-6; TRBD1 aligns across 7 bases. The sequence runs out 1 residue before the end of the CDR3; the remainder is reconstructed from the germline J gene. TRBJ1-6 is known as an ORF, though its function is uncertain. CDR1 and CDR2 (germline): SNHLY, FYNGKV (reference sequence). V trimming: 3 bases; J trimming: 8 bases; junction bases outside the gene matches: 1. This CDR3 is built from 13 residues.

With respect to this clone: Germline and genes here are mouse. Read sequence stops 1 residue before the CDR3 end, and the germline J gene provides the missing end. The genes are TRBV23 and TRBJ1-1; the table assigns TRBD1, which was not confirmed against the DNA. The germline CDR1 and CDR2 sequences are KGHTA and FQNQQP. The CDR3 has 14 amino acids. CDR3 sequence reads: CSSSQLTKNTEVFF. Incomplete CDR3 DNA: TGCTCCAGCAGTCAACTGACAAAAAACACAGAAGTCTTC.

This clone was seen only a few times. Genes and germline come from the mouse. The CDR3 reads CASSGRENERLFF. The covered CDR3 bases are TGTGCCAGCAGCGGCCGGGAGAACGAAAGATTATTT. The chain is built from TRBV26 and TRBJ1-4; D is unresolved. The sequence runs out 1 residue before the end of the CDR3; the remainder is reconstructed from the germline J gene. The CDR3 is made up of 13 amino acids. Germline V CDR1 and CDR2: KGHPV, FQNQEV (reference sequence). V dropped 6 bases and J dropped 5 bases, with 10 bases sitting between them.

For this clone: The gene names here belong to mouse. With the read ending 1 residue before the CDR3 end, the germline J gene is used to fill in that end. The rearrangement uses TRBV31 and TRBJ2-5; 9 bases map to TRBD1. The CDR3 is 14 amino acids. In germline, CDR1 is GKSSPN, CDR2 SITVG. V shed 3 bases and J 5 bases; nucleotides not matched to a gene: 6. CDR3 DNA, as far as it was read: TGTGCCTGGAGCCCGGGACAGGGTCGAGACACCCAGTAC. Its protein product is CAWSPGQGRDTQY. The full CDR3 protein reads CAWSPGQGRDTQYF.

On this clone itself: Gene names refer to mouse genes. The observed sequence ends 1 residue before the CDR3 terminus, with the missing tail filled in from the germline J gene. This rearrangement joins TRBV15 to TRBJ2-3; 10 bases are shared with TRBD1. CDR1 is SGHND and CDR2 is FRSKSL in the germline V gene. The CDR3 has 16 amino acids. Losses at the gene ends were 6 bases for V and 1 base for J; bases not matched to a gene: 7. The CDR3 protein is CASRPDRGRGAETLYF. The DNA read from the CDR3 is TGTGCCAGCAGGCCAGACAGGGGGCGGGGTGCAGAAACGCTGTAT.

Details on this clone: Gene names refer to mouse genes. The observed sequence ends 1 residue before the CDR3 terminus, with the missing tail filled in from the germline J gene. V gene TRBV26 combines with J gene TRBJ2-1, with 11 bases identical to TRBD2. Germline CDR1 KGHPV, CDR2 FQNQEV (reference sequence). CDR3 size: 15 residues. V trimming: 4 bases; J trimming: 1 base; junction bases outside the gene matches: 0. The part of the CDR3 DNA that was read is TGTGCCAGCAGTCGGGACTGGGGGAACTATGCTGAGCAGTTC. Amino acid sequence: CASSRDWGNYAEQF. Given in full, the CDR3 is CASSRDWGNYAEQFF.

Notes on this clone: Gene labels here are mouse ones. The read finishes 1 residue shy of the CDR3 end, and the germline J gene is used to complete it. V gene TRBV12-2 combines with J gene TRBJ2-3; the match to TRBD2 covers 9 bases. This CDR3 comprises 17 residues. Looked up from germline, CDR1 is SGHLS and CDR2 is HYDKME. V lost 2 bases, J lost 0 bases, and 8 bases stayed unmatched. The CDR3 reads CASSPELGGPSAETLYF. CDR3 DNA (partial): TGTGCCAGCTCTCCAGAACTGGGGGGCCCTAGTGCAGAAACGCTGTAT.

As for this clone: All gene names here are mouse names. The CDR3: CASGDADTYEQYF. Incomplete CDR3 DNA: TGTGCCAGCGGTGATGCAGACACTTATGAACAGTAC. The chain couples TRBV13-2 to TRBJ2-7; D uncertain. The CDR3 end falls 1 residue outside the read, so it is completed with the germline J gene. CDR3 size: 13 residues. Deletions cut 0 bases from V and 4 bases from J, with 8 bases between. Germline lookup yields CDR1 NNHNN and CDR2 SYGAGS (reference sequence).

Turning to this clone: A read error is possible here, since a much larger clone lies one base away. Gene and germline names: mouse. CDR3 amino acids: CTCSPGQGYEQYF. The covered CDR3 bases are TGCACCTGCAGCCCGGGACAGGGATATGAACAGTAC. This chain links TRBV1 with TRBJ2-7; TRBD1 matches 9 bases. Read data end 1 residue before the CDR3 end; the end is taken from the germline J gene. V was pared by 6 bases and J by 4 bases, with 4 bases of the junction left unmatched. The CDR3 runs 13 residues. Germline assignment: CDR1 NSQYPW and CDR2 LRSPGD (reference sequence).

About this clone: The genes are named according to mouse. The read stops 1 residue short of the end of the CDR3; the missing end is completed from the germline J gene. The chain combines TRBV29 with TRBJ2-2, with D hard to call. The CDR3 loop spans 14 amino acids. The V end was cut by 3 bases, the J end by 2 bases, with 7 bases between. Germline lookup yields CDR1 MSHET and CDR2 SYDVDS. CDR3 bases read: TGTGCTAGCAGTTTTAACAGTAACACCGGGCAGCTCTAC. Translated, it gives CASSFNSNTGQLY. The CDR3 in its entirety is CASSFNSNTGQLYF.

Details on this clone: Germline and genes here are mouse. The read falls 1 residue short of the CDR3 end, and the missing part is taken from the germline J gene. V and J are TRBV3 and TRBJ1-4; possible D gene TRBD1, 6 bases. The germline gives CDR1 SNHLY, CDR2 FYNGKV (reference sequence). V was trimmed by 5 bases and J by 7 bases, leaving 8 bases between them. The CDR3 runs 12 residues. CDR3 protein: CASSLQGERLFF. The CDR3 DNA, read in part, is TGTGCCAGCAGCCTACAGGGCGAAAGATTATTT.

On this clone itself: The gene symbols are mouse symbols. Read coverage stops 1 residue before the CDR3 terminus; the germline J gene supplies the remainder. The chain is built from TRBV1 and TRBJ2-5; tentative D call: TRBD2 (6 bases). The CDR3 contains 13 residues. Germline CDR1 reads NSQYPW; CDR2 reads LRSPGD (reference sequence). V gave up 1 base and J gave up 6 bases, with 8 bases separating them. The sequenced CDR3 bases are TGCACCTGCAGTGCAGGGGGGGTGGACACCCAGTAC. This codes for CTCSAGGVDTQY. The whole CDR3 sequence is CTCSAGGVDTQYF. Full variable domain (outside the CDR3, taken from reference TRBV1 and TRBJ2-5): VTLLEQNPRWRLVPRGQAVNLRCILKNSQYPWMSWYQQDLQKQLQWLFTLRSPGDKEVKSLPGADYLATRVTDTELRLQVANMSQGRTLYCTCSAGGVDTQYFGPGTRLLVL.

Concerning this clone itself: The gene names here belong to mouse. The DNA ends 1 residue before the CDR3 does, and the rest of the CDR3 is filled in from the germline J gene. This chain uses TRBV16 with TRBJ2-5; the D is unclear. The germline V gene has CDR1 SGHSA and CDR2 FRNQAP. Trimming took off 4 bases at V and 0 bases at J, with 5 bases between the two ends. The CDR3 is made up of 13 amino acids. The CDR3 DNA, read in part, is TGTGCAAGCAGCTCCAATAACCAAGACACCCAGTAC. Translation: CASSSNNQDTQY. The whole CDR3 sequence reads CASSSNNQDTQYF.

This clone was detected only a few times. Any gene name here is a mouse gene name. The read ends 1 residue shy of where the CDR3 ends; the end is completed using the germline J gene. The chain recombines TRBV26 with TRBJ2-7; D is undetermined. V lost 2 bases to trimming and J lost 4 bases, with 6 bases between them. The CDR3 covers 12 residues. Germline CDR1 is KGHPV and CDR2 is FQNQEV (reference sequence). The CDR3 spells CASSLRRYEQYF. The sequenced part of the CDR3 DNA is TGTGCCAGCAGTCTGCGCAGATATGAACAGTAC. The full variable domain, its missing parts supplied by reference TRBV26 and TRBJ2-7, is NSKVIQTPRYLVKGQGQKAKMRCIPEKGHPVVFWYQQNKNNEFKFLINFQNQEVLQQIDMTEKRFSAECPSNSPCSLEIQSSEAGDSALYLCASSLRRYEQYFGPGTRLTVL.

Remarks on this clone: Genes and germline are mouse. The DNA ends 1 residue before the CDR3 does, and the rest of the CDR3 is filled in from the germline J gene. The rearrangement links TRBV16 to TRBJ1-4; D not certain. There are 13 residues in the CDR3. Trimming left V 5 bases short and J 2 bases short, with 6 bases between. Germline values: CDR1 SGHSA, CDR2 FRNQAP. The sequenced part of the CDR3 DNA is TGTGCAAGCAGCACCGGGTCCAACGAAAGATTATTT. It specifies CASSTGSNERLF. The CDR3, in full, reads CASSTGSNERLFF.

Comments on this clone: Gene names are mouse gene names. Coverage ceases 1 residue before the CDR3 finishes, and the germline J gene fills in the end. The chain combines TRBV13-1 with TRBJ1-5; no definite D call. CDR3 length equals 12 residues. The V end was cut by 4 bases, the J end by 4 bases, with 6 bases between. The germline V gene encodes CDR1 NSHNY and CDR2 SYGAGN. CDR3 sequence reads: CASSLRNQAPLF. The DNA read from the CDR3 is TGTGCCAGCAGTCTAAGAAACCAGGCTCCGCTT.